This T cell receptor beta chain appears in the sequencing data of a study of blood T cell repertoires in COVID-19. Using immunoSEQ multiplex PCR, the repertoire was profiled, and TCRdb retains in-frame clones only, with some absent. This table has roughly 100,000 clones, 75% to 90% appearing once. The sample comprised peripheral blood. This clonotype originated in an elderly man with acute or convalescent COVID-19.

This CDR3 reads CATSEGLGLEQYF. The DNA for the CDR3 is TGTGCCACCAGTGAAGGACTAGGACTCGAGCAGTACTTC. J is TRBJ2-7 and V is TRBV24-1, with 7 bases lining up with TRBD2. After removal of 4 bases from V and 6 bases from J, the junction contained 5 bases not matched to a gene. This CDR3 spans 13 amino acids. Germline CDR1 reads KGHDR; CDR2 reads SFDVKD.